The T cell receptor beta chain under discussion was sequenced for a study of blood T cell repertoires in COVID-19. Study overall: Whether acute or convalescent, the COVID-19 samples came from the United States, Italy and Spain.

The protocol was immunoSEQ multiplex PCR, while the TCRdb copy is restricted to in-frame clones and leaves out a portion. The sample records roughly 180,000 clones, roughly 76% being singletons. What was sequenced was peripheral blood. This TCR was recovered from a woman between 40 and 50 years old with COVID-19, enrolled during active disease.

The CDR3 loop is CASSLSGVSNYGYTF. CDR3 nucleotides: TGCGCCAGCAGCCTGTCAGGGGTGTCTAACTATGGCTACACCTTC. The J gene is TRBJ1-2, the V gene TRBV5-1, with D possibly being TRBD1 (6 bases). The CDR3 covers 15 residues. Per the germline V gene, CDR1 is SGHRS and CDR2 is YFSETQ. Between the trimmed V and J ends, which lost 4 bases and 0 bases, there was a span of 13 bases.